The text below deals with one TCR beta chain. Its antigen is not identified. Other DNA sequences in this sample translate to the same CDR3. Profiling relied on immunoSEQ multiplex PCR, and the TCRdb table lists in-frame clones only, not all of them. The table includes under 150,000 clones, approximately 85% detected once. The data stem from a study of T cell responses to AZD1222 COVID-19 vaccine. The study, taken as a whole, reports: Spike-specific TCR breadth and depth both grew after two AZD1222 doses. Only five or six people who got AZD1222 tested seropositive at baseline. Regions 160-218 and 743-854 held dominance among vaccine-associated CD4 TCRs, which spanned spike. Unmutated variant regions are reportedly the target of nearly half of TCRs that are spike-specific.

The CDR3 consists of 14 residues. V shed 8 bases, J shed 5 bases, and the junction held 6 bases outside the gene matches. CDR1 is MNHEY and CDR2 is SVGAGI in the germline V gene. The V and J genes are TRBV6-5 and TRBJ2-2; TRBD1 matches at 9 bases. The receptor was isolated from an adult in good health. The sample consisted of peripheral blood, taken on day 0 of AZD1222 vaccination. The CDR3, as DNA: TGTGCCAGCCGGGACAGGGTTGGAACCGGGGAGCTGTTTTTT. It is translated as CASRDRVGTGELFF.